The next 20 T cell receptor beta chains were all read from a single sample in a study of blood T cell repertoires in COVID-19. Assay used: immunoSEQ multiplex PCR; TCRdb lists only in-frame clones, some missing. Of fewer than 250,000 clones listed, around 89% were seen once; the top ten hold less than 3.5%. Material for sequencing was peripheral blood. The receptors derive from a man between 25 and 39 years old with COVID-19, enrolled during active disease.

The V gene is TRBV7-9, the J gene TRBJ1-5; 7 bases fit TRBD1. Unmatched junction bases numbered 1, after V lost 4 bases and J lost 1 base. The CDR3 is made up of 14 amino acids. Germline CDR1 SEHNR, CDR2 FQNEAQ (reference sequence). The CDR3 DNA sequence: TGTGCCAGCAGCTCGACAGGGAGCAATCAGCCCCAGCATTTT. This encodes CASSSTGSNQPQHF.

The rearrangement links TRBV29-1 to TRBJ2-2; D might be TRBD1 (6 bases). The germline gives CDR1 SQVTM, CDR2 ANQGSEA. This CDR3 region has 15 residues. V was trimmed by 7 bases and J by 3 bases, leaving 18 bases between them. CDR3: CSAGQGSSYTGELFF. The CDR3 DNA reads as TGCAGCGCCGGTCAGGGGAGTAGTTACACCGGGGAGCTGTTTTTT.

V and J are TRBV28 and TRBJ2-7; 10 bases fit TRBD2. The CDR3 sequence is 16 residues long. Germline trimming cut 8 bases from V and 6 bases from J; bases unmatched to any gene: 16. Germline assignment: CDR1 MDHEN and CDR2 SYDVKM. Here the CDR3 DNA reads TGTGCCAGCCCGAGCCCTCTAGCGGGAGAATTCTCCGAGCAGTACTTC. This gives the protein CASPSPLAGEFSEQYF.

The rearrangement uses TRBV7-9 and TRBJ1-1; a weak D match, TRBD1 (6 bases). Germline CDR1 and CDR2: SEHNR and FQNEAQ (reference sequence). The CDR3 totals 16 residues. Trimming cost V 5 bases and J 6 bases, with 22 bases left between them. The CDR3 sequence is CASSPSRGAYSSEAFF. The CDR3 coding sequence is TGTGCCAGCAGCCCTAGCCGGGGGGCTTATTCCTCTGAAGCTTTCTTT.

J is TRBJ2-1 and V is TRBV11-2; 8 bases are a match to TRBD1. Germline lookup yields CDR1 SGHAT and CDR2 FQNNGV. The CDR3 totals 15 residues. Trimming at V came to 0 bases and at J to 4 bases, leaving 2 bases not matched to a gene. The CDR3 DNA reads TGTGCCAGCAGCTTAGACAGGGGGCGGTACAATGAGCAGTTCTTC. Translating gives CASSLDRGRYNEQFF.

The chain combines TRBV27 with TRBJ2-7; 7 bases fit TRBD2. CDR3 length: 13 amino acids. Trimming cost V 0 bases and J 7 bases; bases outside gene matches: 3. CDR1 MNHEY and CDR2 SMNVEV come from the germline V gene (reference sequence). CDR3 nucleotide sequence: TGTGCCAGCAGTTTATCGGGGGGGATGGAGCAGTACTTC. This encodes CASSLSGGMEQYF.

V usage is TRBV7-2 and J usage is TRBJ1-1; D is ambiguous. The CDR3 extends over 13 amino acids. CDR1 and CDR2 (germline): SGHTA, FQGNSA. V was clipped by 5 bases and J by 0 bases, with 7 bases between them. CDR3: CASSRGMNTEAFF. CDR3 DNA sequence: TGTGCCAGCAGCAGAGGTATGAACACTGAAGCTTTCTTT.

The CDR3, as DNA: TGTGCCAGCAACTCGCGGGAGATAGGCGAGCAGTACTTC. Residues: CASNSREIGEQYF. V is TRBV28 and J is TRBJ2-7; 7 nucleotides match TRBD2. Germline V lookup: CDR1 MDHEN, CDR2 SYDVKM. Trimming removed 7 bases from V and 6 bases from J; junction bases left unmatched: 9. The CDR3 consists of 13 residues.

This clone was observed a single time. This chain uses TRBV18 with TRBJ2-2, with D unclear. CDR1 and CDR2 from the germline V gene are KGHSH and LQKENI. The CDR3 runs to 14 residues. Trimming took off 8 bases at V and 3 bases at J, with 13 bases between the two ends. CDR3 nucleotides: TGTGCCAGCACTACCGGATTTCACACCGGGGAGCTGTTTTTT. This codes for CASTTGFHTGELFF. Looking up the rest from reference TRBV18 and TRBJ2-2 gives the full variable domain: NAGVMQNPRHLVRRRGQEARLRCSPMKGHSHVYWYRQLPEEGLKFMVYLQKENIIDESGMPKERFSAEFPKEGPSILRIQQVVRGDSAAYFCASTTGFHTGELFFGEGSRLTVL.

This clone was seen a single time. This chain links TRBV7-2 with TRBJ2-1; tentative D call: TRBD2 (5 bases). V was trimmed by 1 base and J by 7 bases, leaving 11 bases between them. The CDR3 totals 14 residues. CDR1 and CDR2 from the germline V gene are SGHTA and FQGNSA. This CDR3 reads CASSLDWRGNEQFF. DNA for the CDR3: TGTGCCAGCAGCTTAGATTGGCGCGGGAATGAGCAGTTCTTC.

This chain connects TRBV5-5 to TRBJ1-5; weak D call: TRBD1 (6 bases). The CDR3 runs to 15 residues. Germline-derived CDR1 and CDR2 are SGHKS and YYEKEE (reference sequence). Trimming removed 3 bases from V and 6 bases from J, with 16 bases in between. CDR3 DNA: TGTGCCAGCAGCTCGCAAACAGGGTACCTTCAGCCCCAGCATTTT. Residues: CASSSQTGYLQPQHF.

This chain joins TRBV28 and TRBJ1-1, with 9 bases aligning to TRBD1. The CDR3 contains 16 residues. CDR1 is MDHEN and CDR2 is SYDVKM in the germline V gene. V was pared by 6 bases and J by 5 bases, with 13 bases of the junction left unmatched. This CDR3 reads CASRAGTGPFGTEAFF. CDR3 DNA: TGTGCCAGCAGAGCCGGGACAGGGCCTTTCGGTACTGAAGCTTTCTTT.

The CDR3 region is CATSDFGASGTDTQYF. CDR3 coding DNA: TGTGCCACCAGTGATTTCGGTGCCTCTGGCACAGATACGCAGTATTTT. The gene calls are TRBV24-1 and TRBJ2-3; no firm D call. The V end lost 1 base, the J end lost 1 base, and 11 bases lay between the germline ends. Germline-derived CDR1 and CDR2 are KGHDR and SFDVKD. The CDR3 spans 16 residues.

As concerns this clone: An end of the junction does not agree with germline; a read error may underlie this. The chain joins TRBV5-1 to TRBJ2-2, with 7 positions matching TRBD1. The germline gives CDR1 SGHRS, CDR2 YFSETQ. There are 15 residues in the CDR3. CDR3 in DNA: TGCGCCAGCAGTACCGGGACAGTGACCACCCGGGAGCTGTTTTTT. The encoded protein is CASSTGTVTTRELFF.

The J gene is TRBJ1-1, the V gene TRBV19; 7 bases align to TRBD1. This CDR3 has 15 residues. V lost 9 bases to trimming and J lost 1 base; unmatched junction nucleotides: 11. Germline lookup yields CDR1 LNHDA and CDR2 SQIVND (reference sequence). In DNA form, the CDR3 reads TGTGCCAGCTCTCCACGAGGGACAGCGAACACTGAAGCTTTCTTT. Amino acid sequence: CASSPRGTANTEAFF. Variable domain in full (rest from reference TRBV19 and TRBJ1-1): DGGITQSPKYLFRKEGQNVTLSCEQNLNHDAMYWYRQDPGQGLRLIYYSQIVNDFQKGDIAEGYSVSREKKESFPLTVTSAQKNPTAFYLCASSPRGTANTEAFFGQGTRLTVV.

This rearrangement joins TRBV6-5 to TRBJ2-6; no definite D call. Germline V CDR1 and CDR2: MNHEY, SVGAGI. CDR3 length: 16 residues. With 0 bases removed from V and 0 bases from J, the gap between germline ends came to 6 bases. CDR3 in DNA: TGTGCCAGCAGTTACTCTGGCTTCTCTGGGGCCAACGTCCTGACTTTC. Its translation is CASSYSGFSGANVLTF.

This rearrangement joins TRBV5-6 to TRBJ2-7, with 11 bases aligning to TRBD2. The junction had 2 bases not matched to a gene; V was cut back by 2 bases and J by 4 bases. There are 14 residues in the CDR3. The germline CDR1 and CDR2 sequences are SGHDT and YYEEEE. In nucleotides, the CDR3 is TGTGCCAGCAGCTTTGGACTAGCGGGTTACGAGCAGTACTTC. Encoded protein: CASSFGLAGYEQYF.

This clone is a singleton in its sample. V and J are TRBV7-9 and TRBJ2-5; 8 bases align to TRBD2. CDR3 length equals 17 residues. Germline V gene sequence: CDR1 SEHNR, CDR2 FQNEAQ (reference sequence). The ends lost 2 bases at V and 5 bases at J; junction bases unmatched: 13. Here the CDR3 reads CASSLSGGREDRETQYF. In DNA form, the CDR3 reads TGTGCCAGCAGCTTATCGGGGGGGCGCGAAGATCGGGAGACCCAGTACTTC.

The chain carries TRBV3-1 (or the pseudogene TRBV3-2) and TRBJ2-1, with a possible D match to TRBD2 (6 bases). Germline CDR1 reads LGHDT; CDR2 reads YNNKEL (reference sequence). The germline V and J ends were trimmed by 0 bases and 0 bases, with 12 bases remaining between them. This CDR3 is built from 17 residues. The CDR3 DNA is TGTGCCAGCAGCCAAGATCTCGGAGGGGCCTCCTACAATGAGCAGTTCTTC. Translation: CASSQDLGGASYNEQFF.

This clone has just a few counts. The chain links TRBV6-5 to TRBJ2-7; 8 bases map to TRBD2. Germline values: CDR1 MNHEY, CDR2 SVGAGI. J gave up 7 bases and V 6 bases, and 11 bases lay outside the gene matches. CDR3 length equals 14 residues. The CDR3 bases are TGTGCCAGCAGGCCGGCGAGCGGGAGTGGAGAGCAGTACTTC. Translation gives CASRPASGSGEQYF.